The clone carrying this TCR beta chain has only a few counts. This specimen comes from a study of molecular identifiers for immune sequencing clone quantification. Germline CDR1 and CDR2: SEHNR and FQNEAQ (reference sequence). V lost 5 bases, J lost 5 bases, and 16 bases lay in between. The length of the CDR3 is 14 residues. A single record per CDR3 protein comes from TCRdb applying MiXCR to the PCR reads. The table lists 350,000 or so distinct CDR3 sequences, around 21% of them singletons. The specimen sequenced was naive CD8+ T cells from blood, with Jurkat cell RNA spiked in. The subset: FACS-sorted CD8+CD4-CCR7+CD45RA+ naive T cells. The chain has TRBV7-9 and TRBJ2-7; a possible D gene is TRBD2 (5 bases). This receptor was obtained from a human donor in good health. Some libraries in this study had Jurkat cell RNA spiked in. The CDR3 coding sequence is TGTGCCAGCAGCGACTCGCGGGTATTGCACGAGCAGTACTTC. This translates into CASSDSRVLHEQYF.